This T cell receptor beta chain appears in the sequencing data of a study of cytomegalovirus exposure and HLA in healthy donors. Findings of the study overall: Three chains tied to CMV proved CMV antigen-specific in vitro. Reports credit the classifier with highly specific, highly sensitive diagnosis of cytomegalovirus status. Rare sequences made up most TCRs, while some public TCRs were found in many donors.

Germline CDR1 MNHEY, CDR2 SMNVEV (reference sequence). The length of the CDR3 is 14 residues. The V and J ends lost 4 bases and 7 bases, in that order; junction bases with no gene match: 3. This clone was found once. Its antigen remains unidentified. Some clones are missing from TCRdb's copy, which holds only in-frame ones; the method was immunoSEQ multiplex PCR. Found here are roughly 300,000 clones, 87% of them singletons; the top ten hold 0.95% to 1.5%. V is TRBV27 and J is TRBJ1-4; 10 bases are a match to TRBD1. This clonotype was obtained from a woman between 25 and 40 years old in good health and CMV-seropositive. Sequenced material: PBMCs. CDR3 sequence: CASSSGTGAEKLFF. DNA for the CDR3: TGTGCCAGCAGTTCCGGGACAGGGGCTGAAAAACTGTTTTTT.